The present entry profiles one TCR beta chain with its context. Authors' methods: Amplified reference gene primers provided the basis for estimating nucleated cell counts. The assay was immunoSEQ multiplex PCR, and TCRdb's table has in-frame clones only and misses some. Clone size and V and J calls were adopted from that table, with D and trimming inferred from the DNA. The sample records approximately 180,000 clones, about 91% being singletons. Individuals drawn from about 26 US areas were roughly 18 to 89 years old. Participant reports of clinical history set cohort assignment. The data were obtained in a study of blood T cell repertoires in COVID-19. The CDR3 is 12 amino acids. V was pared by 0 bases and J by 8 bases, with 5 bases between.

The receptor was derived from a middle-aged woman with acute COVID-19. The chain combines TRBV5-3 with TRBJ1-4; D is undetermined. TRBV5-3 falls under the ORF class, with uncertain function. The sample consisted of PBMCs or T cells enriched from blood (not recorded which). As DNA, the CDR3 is TGTGCCAGAAGCTTGGGAGCAGAAAAACTGTTTTTT. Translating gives CARSLGAEKLFF.